The T cell receptor (beta chain) under discussion was sequenced for a study of technical replicates of blood from a handful of donors. Data came from immunoSEQ multiplex PCR; TCRdb stores just in-frame clones and leaves some out. This repertoire shows some 48,000 clones, 90% to 95% found once; its top ten account for 3% to 4%. This CDR3 has 15 amino acids. V shed 2 bases, J shed 3 bases, and the junction held 6 bases outside the gene matches. Germline CDR1 MNHNS, CDR2 SASEGT. There are a few counts of this clone. This sequence joins TRBV6-1 and TRBJ2-5, with 7 positions matching TRBD2. The receptor was isolated from a human donor in good health. Some clones in this sample may be carry-over from other donors' samples. Source material: PBMCs. CDR3 region: CASSELWRGKETQYF. The CDR3 bases are TGTGCCAGCAGTGAACTGTGGCGGGGGAAAGAGACCCAGTACTTC.